The rows below give T cell receptor beta chains drawn from one sample of a study of CD4 and CD8 cells across lung adenocarcinoma regions. In TCRdb, the PCR reads were re-called with MiXCR into one record per CDR3 protein. Among about 5,000 distinct CDR3 sequences, about 45% were seen once, and the ten largest hold 13% to 15%. Sequenced sample: CD4+ T cells from the margin of a lung tumor. These receptors all stem from a female donor with lung adenocarcinoma. The CD4 and CD8 labels of this study may be unreliable. Both conserved end residues are part of each CDR3. The order of the fields is D gene, J gene, clone size, V gene, CDR3 protein, CDR3 DNA. The D gene is left open where the match is weak. Clone size is stated in some rows and not others, as once, few, many or a class when expanded.

d_gene: -; j_gene: TRBJ2-1; abundance: -; v_gene: TRBV27; CDR3aa: CASSSSRVTFF; CDR3nt: TGTGCCAGCAGTTCCAGCAGGGTTACGTTCTTC
d_gene: -; j_gene: TRBJ2-6; abundance: medium-sized; v_gene: TRBV6-1; CDR3aa: CASTSGQFPGANVLTF; CDR3nt: TGTGCCAGCACCTCGGGACAATTTCCTGGGGCCAACGTCCTGACTTTC
d_gene: -; j_gene: TRBJ1-5; abundance: medium-sized; v_gene: TRBV27; CDR3aa: CASSPYTGSNQPQHF; CDR3nt: TGTGCCAGCAGTCCATACACAGGTAGCAATCAGCCCCAGCATTTT
d_gene: -; j_gene: TRBJ2-1; abundance: -; v_gene: TRBV10-2; CDR3aa: CASALGGAVYEQFF; CDR3nt: TGCGCCAGCGCCTTAGGGGGGGCCGTCTATGAGCAGTTCTTC
d_gene: -; j_gene: TRBJ2-5; abundance: -; v_gene: TRBV6-1; CDR3aa: CASSEWKTQYF; CDR3nt: TGTGCCAGCAGTGAATGGAAGACCCAGTACTTC
d_gene: -; j_gene: TRBJ2-7; abundance: -; v_gene: TRBV6-5; CDR3aa: CASSYYGAYEQTF; CDR3nt: TGTGCCAGCAGTTATTATGGGGCCTACGAGCAGACTTTC
d_gene: -; j_gene: TRBJ2-5; abundance: -; v_gene: TRBV6-2/TRBV6-3; CDR3aa: CASRIPSGETQYF; CDR3nt: TGTGCCAGCAGGATTCCCTCAGGGGAGACCCAGTACTTC
d_gene: TRBD1; j_gene: TRBJ1-1; abundance: few; v_gene: TRBV6-4; CDR3aa: CASTPHRGAFF; CDR3nt: TGTGCCAGCACCCCGCACAGGGGGGCTTTCTTT
d_gene: -; j_gene: TRBJ2-3; abundance: -; v_gene: TRBV6-1; CDR3aa: CASSERGPLTDTQYF; CDR3nt: TGTGCCAGCAGTGAAAGGGGACCCCTGACAGATACGCAGTATTTT
d_gene: TRBD1; j_gene: TRBJ2-1; abundance: few; v_gene: TRBV5-1; CDR3aa: CASTRTGPRVEQFF; CDR3nt: TGCGCCAGCACGAGGACAGGCCCGAGGGTTGAGCAGTTCTTC
d_gene: TRBD2; j_gene: TRBJ2-7; abundance: -; v_gene: TRBV5-5; CDR3aa: CASSAGLAGYNEQYF; CDR3nt: TGTGCCAGCAGCGCCGGACTAGCGGGTTACAATGAGCAGTACTTC
d_gene: -; j_gene: TRBJ2-5; abundance: -; v_gene: TRBV10-3; CDR3aa: CATENLRGETQYF; CDR3nt: TGTGCCACCGAAAATCTCCGTGGGGAGACCCAGTACTTC
d_gene: TRBD2; j_gene: TRBJ2-3; abundance: few; v_gene: TRBV4-1; CDR3aa: CASSQGLAGGIITDTQYF; CDR3nt: TGCGCCAGCAGCCAAGGACTAGCGGGAGGGATCATCACAGATACGCAGTATTTT
d_gene: -; j_gene: TRBJ2-5; abundance: few; v_gene: TRBV6-2/TRBV6-3; CDR3aa: CASRPTAQETQYF; CDR3nt: TGTGCCAGCAGGCCGACTGCACAAGAGACCCAGTACTTC
d_gene: -; j_gene: TRBJ2-1; abundance: medium-sized; v_gene: TRBV12-3/TRBV12-4; CDR3aa: CASSPQLSSYNEQFF; CDR3nt: TGTGCCAGCAGTCCCCAATTGAGCTCCTACAATGAGCAGTTCTTC
d_gene: -; j_gene: TRBJ1-1; abundance: few; v_gene: TRBV6-4; CDR3aa: CASSHGEGDTEAFF; CDR3nt: TGTGCCAGCAGTCATGGGGAGGGGGACACTGAAGCTTTCTTT
d_gene: -; j_gene: TRBJ2-4; abundance: -; v_gene: TRBV6-1; CDR3aa: CASRMGAKNIQYF; CDR3nt: TGTGCCAGCAGGATGGGAGCCAAAAACATTCAGTACTTC
d_gene: -; j_gene: TRBJ2-1; abundance: -; v_gene: TRBV18; CDR3aa: CASSPPLNSGNNEQFF; CDR3nt: TGTGCCAGCTCACCTCCGTTGAATAGCGGAAACAATGAGCAGTTCTTC
d_gene: -; j_gene: TRBJ2-7; abundance: medium-sized; v_gene: TRBV6-5; CDR3aa: CASSYSGQTSYEQYF; CDR3nt: TGTGCCAGCAGTTACTCGGGACAAACATCCTACGAGCAGTACTTC
d_gene: -; j_gene: TRBJ2-3; abundance: large; v_gene: TRBV6-6; CDR3aa: CASSYEQARDTQYF; CDR3nt: TGTGCCAGCAGTTACGAACAGGCAAGAGATACGCAGTATTTT
d_gene: TRBD2; j_gene: TRBJ2-1; abundance: -; v_gene: TRBV5-1; CDR3aa: CASRGLAGVNEQFF; CDR3nt: TGCGCCAGCCGGGGGCTAGCGGGAGTCAATGAGCAGTTCTTC
d_gene: -; j_gene: TRBJ2-2; abundance: few; v_gene: TRBV6-1; CDR3aa: CASSQQGMGRELFF; CDR3nt: TGTGCCAGCAGCCAACAGGGAATGGGTAGGGAGCTGTTTTTT
d_gene: -; j_gene: TRBJ1-4; abundance: -; v_gene: TRBV11-2; CDR3aa: CASSLDVGPEKLFF; CDR3nt: TGTGCCAGCAGCTTAGATGTGGGACCTGAAAAACTGTTTTTT
d_gene: TRBD1; j_gene: TRBJ2-3; abundance: once; v_gene: TRBV6-4; CDR3aa: CASAGSGGRDTDTQYF; CDR3nt: TGTGCCAGCGCGGGCTCAGGGGGCCGGGACACAGATACGCAGTATTTC
d_gene: TRBD2; j_gene: TRBJ2-5; abundance: -; v_gene: TRBV6-5; CDR3aa: CAGGYGGGPQETQYF; CDR3nt: TGTGCCGGGGGTTACGGGGGGGGTCCCCAAGAGACGCAGTACTTC
d_gene: -; j_gene: TRBJ2-3; abundance: -; v_gene: TRBV12-3/TRBV12-4; CDR3aa: CASSLRATDTQYF; CDR3nt: TGTGCCAGCAGTTTGAGAGCCACAGATACGCAGTATTTT
d_gene: -; j_gene: TRBJ2-7; abundance: few; v_gene: TRBV6-1; CDR3aa: CASSEVPPPGEQYF; CDR3nt: TGTGCCAGTAGTGAAGTACCGCCCCCTGGCGAGCAGTACTTC
d_gene: -; j_gene: TRBJ1-6; abundance: -; v_gene: TRBV7-6; CDR3aa: CASSLGVGPGSPLHF; CDR3nt: TGTGCCAGCAGCTTAGGAGTAGGGCCGGGTTCACCCCTCCACTTT
d_gene: TRBD2; j_gene: TRBJ2-1; abundance: large; v_gene: TRBV10-3; CDR3aa: CAISESGLAGSYNEQFF; CDR3nt: TGTGCCATCAGTGAGTCGGGACTAGCGGGTTCCTACAATGAGCAGTTCTTC
d_gene: -; j_gene: TRBJ2-3; abundance: -; v_gene: TRBV6-1; CDR3aa: CASSPRSYGNTDTQYF; CDR3nt: TGTGCCAGCAGTCCCCGGTCGTACGGGAACACAGATACGCAGTATTTT
d_gene: -; j_gene: TRBJ2-3; abundance: -; v_gene: TRBV12-3/TRBV12-4; CDR3aa: CASSSPGSSKNTDTQYF; CDR3nt: TGTGCCAGCAGTTCCCCGGGGTCTAGCAAAAACACAGATACGCAGTATTTT
d_gene: -; j_gene: TRBJ2-1; abundance: -; v_gene: TRBV4-1; CDR3aa: CASSQESSYNEQFF; CDR3nt: TGCGCCAGCAGCCAAGAAAGCTCCTACAATGAGCAGTTCTTC
d_gene: TRBD2; j_gene: TRBJ2-1; abundance: -; v_gene: TRBV6-2/TRBV6-3; CDR3aa: CASSPENGLAGYNEQFF; CDR3nt: TGTGCCAGCAGTCCAGAGAATGGACTAGCGGGCTACAATGAGCAGTTCTTC
d_gene: TRBD2; j_gene: TRBJ2-5; abundance: -; v_gene: TRBV10-2; CDR3aa: CASSEILSGRAREQYF; CDR3nt: TGCGCCAGCAGTGAGATTCTGAGCGGGAGGGCGAGGGAGCAGTACTTC
d_gene: -; j_gene: TRBJ2-6; abundance: -; v_gene: TRBV4-1; CDR3aa: CASSGKGGRSSGANVLTF; CDR3nt: TGCGCCAGCAGCGGAAAGGGGGGCCGTAGCTCTGGGGCCAACGTCCTGACTTTC
d_gene: TRBD1; j_gene: TRBJ2-5; abundance: -; v_gene: TRBV6-5; CDR3aa: CASSYLERGGGKETQYF; CDR3nt: TGTGCCAGCAGTTACCTTGAGAGAGGGGGCGGTAAAGAGACCCAGTACTTC
d_gene: -; j_gene: TRBJ1-5; abundance: few; v_gene: TRBV6-1; CDR3aa: CASTPGSNQPQHF; CDR3nt: TGTGCCAGCACCCCAGGGAGCAATCAGCCCCAGCATTTT
d_gene: TRBD1; j_gene: TRBJ1-1; abundance: medium-sized; v_gene: TRBV6-1; CDR3aa: CASTTPTGLGTEAFF; CDR3nt: TGTGCCAGCACTACCCCGACAGGGTTGGGCACTGAAGCTTTCTTT
d_gene: -; j_gene: TRBJ1-1; abundance: -; v_gene: TRBV12-3/TRBV12-4; CDR3aa: CASSFWGANTEAFF; CDR3nt: TGTGCCAGCAGTTTCTGGGGGGCCAACACTGAAGCTTTCTTT
d_gene: TRBD2; j_gene: TRBJ2-5; abundance: -; v_gene: TRBV10-3; CDR3aa: CAVGAGGGDQETQYF; CDR3nt: TGTGCCGTGGGTGCGGGGGGCGGGGACCAAGAGACCCAGTACTTC
d_gene: -; j_gene: TRBJ2-3; abundance: medium-sized; v_gene: TRBV6-4; CDR3aa: CASRGAGDTQYF; CDR3nt: TGTGCCAGCAGGGGGGCCGGAGATACGCAGTATTTT
d_gene: -; j_gene: TRBJ2-3; abundance: -; v_gene: TRBV4-1; CDR3aa: CASSQVFLGGTDTQYF; CDR3nt: TGCGCCAGCAGCCAAGTATTCCTAGGTGGTACAGATACGCAGTATTTT
d_gene: -; j_gene: TRBJ2-3; abundance: -; v_gene: TRBV6-1; CDR3aa: CASLPGSTDTQYF; CDR3nt: TGTGCCAGCCTCCCGGGGAGCACAGATACGCAGTATTTT
d_gene: -; j_gene: TRBJ2-5; abundance: -; v_gene: TRBV10-3; CDR3aa: CAMGAAGGDQDTQYF; CDR3nt: TGTGCCATGGGGGCGGCGGGCGGTGACCAAGATACCCAGTACTTC
d_gene: TRBD1; j_gene: TRBJ1-2; abundance: few; v_gene: TRBV6-1; CDR3aa: CASSEITGASYGYTF; CDR3nt: TGTGCCAGCAGTGAAATAACAGGGGCCTCCTATGGCTACACCTTC
d_gene: -; j_gene: TRBJ2-7; abundance: -; v_gene: TRBV10-3; CDR3aa: CGAGEGGRVTETQYF; CDR3nt: TGTGGCGCGGGGGAAGGGGGCCGTGTCACAGAGACGCAGTACTTC
d_gene: TRBD2; j_gene: TRBJ2-1; abundance: -; v_gene: TRBV7-2; CDR3aa: CASSLVKRGGSNEQFF; CDR3nt: TGTGCCAGCAGCTTAGTTAAGCGGGGGGGGAGCAATGAGCAGTTCTTC
d_gene: TRBD2; j_gene: TRBJ2-5; abundance: -; v_gene: TRBV27; CDR3aa: CASSFVGSGGRGRDTQYF; CDR3nt: TGTGCCAGCAGTTTTGTGGGGAGCGGGGGCCGTGGCCGAGATACCCAGTACTTC
d_gene: TRBD2; j_gene: TRBJ2-1; abundance: -; v_gene: TRBV7-3; CDR3aa: CASSPLGGGHEQFF; CDR3nt: TGTGCCAGCAGCCCACTCGGGGGGGGGCATGAGCAGTTCTTC
d_gene: TRBD2; j_gene: TRBJ2-5; abundance: -; v_gene: TRBV11-1; CDR3aa: CAGSGGRDQETQYF; CDR3nt: TGTGCGGGCAGCGGGGGCCGTGACCAAGAGACCCAGTACTTC
d_gene: -; j_gene: TRBJ2-1; abundance: -; v_gene: TRBV27; CDR3aa: CASKLGGFNNEQFF; CDR3nt: TGTGCCAGCAAACTTGGCGGTTTCAACAATGAGCAGTTCTTC
d_gene: TRBD1; j_gene: TRBJ2-1; abundance: few; v_gene: TRBV6-1; CDR3aa: CASSEGVGRGHNEQFF; CDR3nt: TGTGCCAGCAGTGAAGGAGTGGGCAGGGGGCACAATGAGCAGTTCTTC
d_gene: -; j_gene: TRBJ1-1; abundance: medium-sized; v_gene: TRBV27; CDR3aa: CASSLKSDTEAFF; CDR3nt: TGTGCCAGCAGTTTAAAGTCGGACACTGAAGCTTTCTTT
d_gene: -; j_gene: TRBJ2-1; abundance: few; v_gene: TRBV28; CDR3aa: CASRPPGQSSYNEQFF; CDR3nt: TGTGCCAGCAGACCCCCCGGGCAGAGCTCCTACAATGAGCAGTTCTTC
d_gene: TRBD1; j_gene: TRBJ1-2; abundance: large; v_gene: TRBV12-3/TRBV12-4; CDR3aa: CASSFSGTGGYGYTF; CDR3nt: TGTGCCAGCAGTTTCTCCGGGACAGGAGGCTATGGCTACACCTTC
d_gene: TRBD2; j_gene: TRBJ2-3; abundance: medium-sized; v_gene: TRBV6-1; CDR3aa: CASNSLVGGGKDTQYF; CDR3nt: TGTGCCAGCAACTCCTTAGTGGGGGGGGGAAAAGATACGCAGTATTTT
d_gene: -; j_gene: TRBJ1-1; abundance: -; v_gene: TRBV6-1; CDR3aa: CASSEPALNTEAFF; CDR3nt: TGTGCCAGCAGTGAACCCGCCTTGAACACTGAAGCTTTCTTT